These 5 T cell receptor beta chains came from one sample sequenced in a study of identical twins. TCRdb processed the 5' RACE reads anew with MiXCR; each CDR3 protein has one entry. The sample carries 700,000 or so distinct CDR3 sequences, less than 25% recorded once. The same data also went into a second study, on T cells expressing NK-cell markers.

The sequenced sample consisted of PBMCs. These receptors were collected from a woman between 18 and 30 years old in good health.

CDR3 coding DNA: TGTGCCAGCAGCTTAGAGAGAAGGGAGGCCCCTGAGCAGTTCTTC. Translated, it gives CASSLERREAPEQFF. The chain carries TRBV7-9 and TRBJ2-1; a possible D gene is TRBD2 (6 bases). The CDR3 has 15 residues. CDR1 and CDR2 (germline): SEHNR, FQNEAQ (reference sequence). V was trimmed by 1 base and J by 9 bases, leaving 16 bases between them.

This clonotype was seen only a few times. The CDR3 reads CASSRGGGLWEQYF. DNA of the CDR3: TGTGCCAGCAGCCGAGGGGGGGGCCTTTGGGAGCAGTACTTC. V is TRBV9 and J is TRBJ2-7; weak D call: TRBD2 (7 bases). Per germline, CDR1 SGDLS and CDR2 YYNGEE. The CDR3 has 14 residues. Trimming shortened V by 4 bases and J by 7 bases, and 18 bases separated the two germline ends.

This clonotype came up a few times. The V gene is TRBV3-1, the J gene TRBJ1-1, with D perhaps TRBD1 (5 bases). The V gene lost 6 bases and the J gene lost 5 bases, with 16 bases spanning the gap. The CDR3 runs 14 residues. CDR1 and CDR2 from the germline V gene are LGHDT and YNNKEL (reference sequence). CDR3 nucleotides: TGTGCCAGCAGTCTACCGGGGGAGGGGACTGAAGCTTTCTTT. Translation gives CASSLPGEGTEAFF.

This clonotype was observed at least ten times. V is TRBV5-1 and J is TRBJ2-1; 10 nucleotides match TRBD1. After removal of 5 bases from V and 13 bases from J, the junction contained 9 bases not matched to a gene. In germline, CDR1 is SGHRS, CDR2 YFSETQ. The CDR3 consists of 13 residues. The CDR3 region is CASSGTGTGDQFF. The CDR3 nucleotides read TGCGCCAGCAGTGGGACCGGGACAGGGGATCAGTTCTTC.

The chain joins TRBV12-5 to TRBJ2-3, with D possibly matching TRBD2 (5 bases). Germline values: CDR1 LGHNT, CDR2 FRNRAP. Trimming took off 5 bases at V and 4 bases at J, with 13 bases between the two ends. This CDR3 comprises 14 residues. The CDR3 DNA follows: TGTGCTAGTGGTGGGGTTGAGCGGCCAGATACGCAGTATTTT. Translation gives CASGGVERPDTQYF.